The 16 T cell receptor beta chains below all came from one sample that was sequenced in a study of T cell responses to AZD1222 COVID-19 vaccine (dated by TCRdb to the early 2020s). The time point label, as the study defines it: baseline before first vaccination. Library method: the immunoSEQ multiplex PCR assay. As stored in TCRdb, this immuneACCESS dataset retains in-frame rearrangements with V and J assigned. A fraction of the clones does not appear; measured against another copy, unresolved V genes explain less than half of the discrepancy, and the remainder lacks a known reason. For this sample there are roughly 100,000 clones; 90% to 95% appear just once. The top ten clones comprise about 50% of the sample. The sequencing used peripheral blood, collected on day 0 of AZD1222 vaccination. These TCRs come from an adult in good health.

This chain joins TRBV4-3 and TRBJ1-6; D gene unclear. There are 15 residues in the CDR3. Germline V gene sequence: CDR1 LGHNA, CDR2 YSLEER. Trimming stripped 2 bases from V and 9 bases from J, with 14 bases between. In DNA form, the CDR3 reads TGCGCCAGCAGCCAAAGCCCCGAAGGGTCTTCACCCCTCCACTTT. This translates into CASSQSPEGSSPLHF.

This sequence joins TRBV18 and TRBJ1-3; 7 bases line up with TRBD1. The V gene end was trimmed by 5 bases and the J gene end by 0 bases; junction bases not matched to a gene: 10. The CDR3 spans 17 residues. Germline V gives CDR1 KGHSH, CDR2 LQKENI. DNA of the CDR3: TGTGCCAGCTCAAGCGGACAGGCGAAACGCTCTGGAAACACCATATATTTT. Translating it yields CASSSGQAKRSGNTIYF.

The chain joins TRBV5-4 to TRBJ2-3, with D perhaps matching TRBD1 or TRBD2 (5 bases each). Trimming stripped 0 bases from V and 0 bases from J, with 8 bases between. The CDR3 has 15 residues. Germline-derived CDR1 and CDR2 are SGHNT and YYREEE (reference sequence). The CDR3 region has the DNA TGTGCCAGCAGCTTGGGGGACGGTAGCACAGATACGCAGTATTTT. Translated: CASSLGDGSTDTQYF.

V and J are TRBV21-1 and TRBJ2-7; the table's D call of TRBD2 was not tested on the DNA. TRBV21-1 is classified as a pseudogene. The CDR3 length is 13 residues. The CDR3 DNA reads TGTGCCAGCAGCAAAGAGCCTCCCCTAGAGGGGTACTTC. Amino acids: CASSKEPPLEGYF.

The chain links TRBV19 to TRBJ2-2, with D possibly matching TRBD1 (6 bases). Germline CDR1 is LNHDA and CDR2 is SQIVND (reference sequence). This CDR3 has 15 amino acids. V was clipped by 5 bases and J by 5 bases, with 15 bases between them. The CDR3 coding sequence is TGTGCCAGTAGTGTCACACAGGGAGCGACCGGGGAGCTGTTTTTT. Translation gives CASSVTQGATGELFF.

This clone was counted a single time. This chain connects TRBV28 to TRBJ1-6; D is uncertain. Trimming left V 5 bases short and J 3 bases short, with 5 bases between. The CDR3 is 13 amino acids. Germline V lookup: CDR1 MDHEN, CDR2 SYDVKM. CDR3 region: CASSTNYNSPLHF. CDR3 DNA sequence: TGTGCCAGCAGTACGAACTATAATTCACCCCTCCACTTT.

In regard to this clone: This sample also contains other DNA sequences that code for the same CDR3. V gene TRBV5-1 combines with J gene TRBJ2-2, with 9 bases lining up with TRBD1. The CDR3 contains 16 residues. Germline CDR1 is SGHRS and CDR2 is YFSETQ. With V trimmed by 0 bases and J by 0 bases, 0 bases remained unmatched. This CDR3 is CASSLGQGANTGELFF. As DNA, the CDR3 is TGCGCCAGCAGCTTGGGACAGGGGGCGAACACCGGGGAGCTGTTTTTT. Using reference TRBV5-1 and TRBJ2-2 for the parts outside the CDR3, the full variable domain is KAGVTQTPRYLIKTRGQQVTLSCSPISGHRSVSWYQQTPGQGLQFLFEYFSETQRNKGNFPGRFSGRQFSNSRSEMNVSTLELGDSALYLCASSLGQGANTGELFFGEGSRLTVL.

The rearrangement uses TRBV28 and TRBJ1-2, with D unclear. Germline CDR1 reads MDHEN; CDR2 reads SYDVKM. The CDR3 length is 14 residues. Trimming removed 3 bases from V and 1 base from J, with 9 bases in between. The CDR3 coding sequence is TGTGCCAGCAGTTTCGGTCATTTTAACTATGGCTACACCTTC. This gives the protein CASSFGHFNYGYTF.

The J gene is TRBJ2-3, the V gene TRBV5-1; TRBD2 matches 9 bases. After removal of 0 bases from V and 5 bases from J, the junction contained 10 bases not matched to a gene. Germline V gene data show CDR1 as SGHRS and CDR2 as YFSETQ. CDR3 size: 17 residues. The CDR3 nucleotides are TGCGCCAGCAGCTTGGCCTGGGGAGCGGGAGGAAAAGATACGCAGTATTTT. Its protein is CASSLAWGAGGKDTQYF.

This clone has only one observation. The J gene is TRBJ2-3, the V gene TRBV11-2; 12 positions agree with TRBD2. Germline V gives CDR1 SGHAT, CDR2 FQNNGV. Trimming at V came to 4 bases and at J to 6 bases, leaving 8 bases not matched to a gene. The CDR3 spans 16 residues. The CDR3: CASSWSRLAGADTQYF. CDR3 coding DNA: TGTGCCAGCAGCTGGTCGCGACTAGCGGGAGCTGATACGCAGTATTTT.

The V gene is TRBV2, the J gene TRBJ2-7; 7 nucleotides line up with TRBD1. With V trimmed by 4 bases and J by 10 bases, 4 bases remained unmatched. CDR1 is SNHLY, CDR2 FYNNEI, per germline. The CDR3 has 11 amino acids. In nucleotides, the CDR3 is TGTGCCAGCAGTGCACAGGGGCTCCAGTACTTC. This sequence encodes CASSAQGLQYF.

The genes are TRBV7-2 and TRBJ2-3, with 9 bases aligning to TRBD2. The trim removed 5 bases at V and 5 bases at J, leaving 2 bases unmatched. CDR3 size: 13 residues. The germline CDR1 and CDR2 sequences are SGHTA and FQGNSA. The CDR3 sequence is CASSRTSVDTQYF. The CDR3 bases are TGTGCCAGCAGCCGGACTAGCGTAGATACGCAGTATTTT.

The rearrangement uses TRBV29-1 and TRBJ1-1, with 9 positions matching TRBD1. The CDR3 length is 13 residues. The V gene end was trimmed by 5 bases and the J gene end by 10 bases; junction bases not matched to a gene: 11. Germline CDR1 reads SQVTM; CDR2 reads ANQGSEA. CDR3 sequence reads: CSVPRDRAGGAFF. In DNA form, the CDR3 reads TGCAGCGTTCCCCGGGACAGGGCAGGGGGAGCTTTCTTT.

This chain connects TRBV28 to TRBJ1-2; D call uncertain. Per germline, CDR1 MDHEN and CDR2 SYDVKM. This CDR3 spans 12 amino acids. CDR3 protein: CSSGEPSYGYTF. The CDR3 DNA sequence: TGTTCCTCCGGGGAACCCTCGTATGGCTACACCTTC.

The chain couples TRBV2 to TRBJ1-1; perhaps TRBD1 as D (6 bases). Germline V gene sequence: CDR1 SNHLY, CDR2 FYNNEI. The CDR3 sequence is 16 residues long. The ends were cut back, 6 bases at V and 0 bases at J, with 17 bases in the middle. The CDR3 coding sequence is TGTGCCAGCAGCCCCACCAGGGGCACTCTGAACACTGAAGCTTTCTTT. It specifies CASSPTRGTLNTEAFF. The whole variable domain, remainder taken from reference TRBV2 and TRBJ1-1, is EPEVTQTPSHQVTQMGQEVILRCVPISNHLYFYWYRQILGQKVEFLVSFYNNEISEKSEIFDDQFSVERPDGSNFTLKIRSTKLEDSAMYFCASSPTRGTLNTEAFFGQGTRLTVV.

The chain combines TRBV7-9 with TRBJ2-2, with D unclear. Germline V lookup: CDR1 SEHNR, CDR2 FQNEAQ (reference sequence). The CDR3 spans 15 residues. The V and J ends lost 4 bases and 1 base respectively, with 10 bases between them. The CDR3 loop is CASSSYLGNTGELFF. For the CDR3, the DNA is TGTGCCAGCAGCTCCTACCTTGGGAACACCGGGGAGCTGTTTTTT.